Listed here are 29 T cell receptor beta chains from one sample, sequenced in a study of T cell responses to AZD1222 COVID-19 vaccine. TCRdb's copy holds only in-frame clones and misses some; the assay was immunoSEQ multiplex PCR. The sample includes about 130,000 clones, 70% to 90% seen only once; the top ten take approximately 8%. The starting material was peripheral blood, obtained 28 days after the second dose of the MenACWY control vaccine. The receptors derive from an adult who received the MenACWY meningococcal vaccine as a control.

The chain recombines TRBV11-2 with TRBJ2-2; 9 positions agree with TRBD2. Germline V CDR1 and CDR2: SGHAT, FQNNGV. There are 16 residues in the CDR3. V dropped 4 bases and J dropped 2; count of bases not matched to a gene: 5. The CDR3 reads CASSSLAGPNTGELFF. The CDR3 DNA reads TGTGCCAGCAGCTCCCTAGCGGGGCCCAACACCGGGGAGCTGTTTTTT.

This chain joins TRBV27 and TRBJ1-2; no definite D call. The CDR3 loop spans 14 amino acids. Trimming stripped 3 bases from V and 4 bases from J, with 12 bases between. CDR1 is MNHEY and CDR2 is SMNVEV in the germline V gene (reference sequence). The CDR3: CASSLTLTGYGYTF. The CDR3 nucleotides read TGTGCCAGCAGTTTGACTTTGACGGGCTATGGCTACACCTTC.

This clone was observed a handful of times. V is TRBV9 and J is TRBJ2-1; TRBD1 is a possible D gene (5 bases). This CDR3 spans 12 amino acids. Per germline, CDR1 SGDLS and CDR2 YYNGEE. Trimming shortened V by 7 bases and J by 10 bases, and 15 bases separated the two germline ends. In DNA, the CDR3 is TGTGCCAGCGCGAAACCCAGGGAAGAGCAGTTCTTC. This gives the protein CASAKPREEQFF. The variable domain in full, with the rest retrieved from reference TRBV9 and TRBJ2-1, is DSGVTQTPKHLITATGQRVTLRCSPRSGDLSVYWYQQSLDQGLQFLIQYYNGEERAKGNILERFSAQQFPDLHSELNLSSLELGDSALYFCASAKPREEQFFGPGTRLTVL.

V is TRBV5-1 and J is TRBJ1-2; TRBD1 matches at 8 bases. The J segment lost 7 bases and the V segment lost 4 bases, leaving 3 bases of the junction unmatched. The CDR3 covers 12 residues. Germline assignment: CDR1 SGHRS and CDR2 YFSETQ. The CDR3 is CASSTGGFGYTF. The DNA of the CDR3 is TGCGCCAGCAGCACAGGGGGATTTGGCTACACCTTC.

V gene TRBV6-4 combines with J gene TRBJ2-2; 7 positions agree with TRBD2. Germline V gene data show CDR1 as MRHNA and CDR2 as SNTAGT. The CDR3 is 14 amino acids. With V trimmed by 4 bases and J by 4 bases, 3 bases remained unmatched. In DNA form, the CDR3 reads TGTGCCAGCAGTGTCCGCGGGGGCACCGGGGAGCTGTTTTTT. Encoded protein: CASSVRGGTGELFF.

The CDR3 loop is CASSPGWEETQYF. As DNA, the CDR3 is TGCGCCAGCAGCCCTGGGTGGGAGGAGACCCAGTACTTC. V is TRBV5-1 and J is TRBJ2-5; a weak D match, TRBD2 (5 bases). The germline gives CDR1 SGHRS, CDR2 YFSETQ. With 4 bases removed from V and 5 bases from J, the gap between germline ends came to 12 bases. The CDR3 totals 13 residues.

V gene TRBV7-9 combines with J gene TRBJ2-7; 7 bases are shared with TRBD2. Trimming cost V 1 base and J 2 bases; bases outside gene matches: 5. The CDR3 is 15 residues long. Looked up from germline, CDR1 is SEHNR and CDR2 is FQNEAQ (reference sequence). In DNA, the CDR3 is TGTGCCAGCAGCTTAGTGACTAGCAGCACCTACGAGCAGTACTTC. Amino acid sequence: CASSLVTSSTYEQYF.

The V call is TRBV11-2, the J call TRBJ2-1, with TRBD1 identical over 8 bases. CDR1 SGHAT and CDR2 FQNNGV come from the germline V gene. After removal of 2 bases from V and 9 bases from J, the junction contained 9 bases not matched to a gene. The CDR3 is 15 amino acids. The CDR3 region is CASSLTPRQGSEQFF. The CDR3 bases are TGTGCCAGCAGCTTAACCCCCCGACAGGGGAGTGAGCAGTTCTTC.

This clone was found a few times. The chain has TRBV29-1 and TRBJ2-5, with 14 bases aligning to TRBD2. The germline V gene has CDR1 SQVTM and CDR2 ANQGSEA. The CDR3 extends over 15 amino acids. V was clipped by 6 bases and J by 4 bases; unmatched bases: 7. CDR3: CSVDRTSGGPETQYF. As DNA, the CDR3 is TGCAGCGTGGACCGGACTAGCGGGGGGCCAGAGACCCAGTACTTC.

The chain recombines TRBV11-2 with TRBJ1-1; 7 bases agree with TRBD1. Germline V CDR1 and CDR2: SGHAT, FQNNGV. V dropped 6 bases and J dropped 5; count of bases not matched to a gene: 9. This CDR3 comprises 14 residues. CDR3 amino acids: CASRGGGSKTEAFF. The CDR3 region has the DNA TGTGCCAGCAGGGGAGGGGGCAGTAAAACTGAAGCTTTCTTT.

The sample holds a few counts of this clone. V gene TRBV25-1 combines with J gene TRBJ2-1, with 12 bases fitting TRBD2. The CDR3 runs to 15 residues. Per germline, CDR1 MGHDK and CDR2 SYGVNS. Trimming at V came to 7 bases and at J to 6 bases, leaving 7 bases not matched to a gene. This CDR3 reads CASKSGLAGFNEQFF. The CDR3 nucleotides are TGTGCCAGCAAATCAGGACTAGCGGGGTTCAATGAGCAGTTCTTC.

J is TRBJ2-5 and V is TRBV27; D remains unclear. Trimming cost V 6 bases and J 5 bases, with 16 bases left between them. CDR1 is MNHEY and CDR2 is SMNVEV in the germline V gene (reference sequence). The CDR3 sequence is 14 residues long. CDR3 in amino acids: CASRPVGVWETQYF. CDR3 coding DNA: TGTGCCAGCAGGCCTGTAGGTGTTTGGGAGACCCAGTACTTC.

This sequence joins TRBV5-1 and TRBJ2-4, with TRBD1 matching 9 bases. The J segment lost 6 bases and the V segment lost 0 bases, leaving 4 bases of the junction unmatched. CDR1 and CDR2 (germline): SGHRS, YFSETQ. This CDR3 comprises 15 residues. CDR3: CASSLAGDRANIQYF. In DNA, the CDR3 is TGCGCCAGCAGCTTGGCCGGGGACAGGGCAAACATTCAGTACTTC.

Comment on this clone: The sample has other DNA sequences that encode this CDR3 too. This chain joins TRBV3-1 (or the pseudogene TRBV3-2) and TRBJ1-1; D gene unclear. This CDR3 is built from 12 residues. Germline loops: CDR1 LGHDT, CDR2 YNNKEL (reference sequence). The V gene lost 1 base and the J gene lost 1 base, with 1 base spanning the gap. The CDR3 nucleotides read TGTGCCAGCAGCCAAGCGAACACTGAAGCTTTCTTT. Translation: CASSQANTEAFF.

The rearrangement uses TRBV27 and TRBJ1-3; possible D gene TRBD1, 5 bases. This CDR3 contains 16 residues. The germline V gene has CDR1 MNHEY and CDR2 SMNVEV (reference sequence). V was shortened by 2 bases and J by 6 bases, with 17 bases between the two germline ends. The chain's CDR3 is CASSLTPGTRINTIYF. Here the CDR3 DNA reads TGTGCCAGCAGTTTAACCCCAGGGACTAGGATAAACACCATATATTTT.

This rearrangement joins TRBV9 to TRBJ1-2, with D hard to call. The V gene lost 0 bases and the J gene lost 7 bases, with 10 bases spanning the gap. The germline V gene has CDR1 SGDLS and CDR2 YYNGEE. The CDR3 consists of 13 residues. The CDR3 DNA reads TGTGCCAGCAGCGTAGGACCCGTGGGTGGCTACACCTTC. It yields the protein CASSVGPVGGYTF.

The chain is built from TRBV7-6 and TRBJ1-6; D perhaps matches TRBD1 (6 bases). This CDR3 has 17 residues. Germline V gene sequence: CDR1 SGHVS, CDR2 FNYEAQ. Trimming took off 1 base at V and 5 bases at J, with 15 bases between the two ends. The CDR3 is CASSLGVVGGHNSPLHF. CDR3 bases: TGTGCCAGCAGCTTAGGTGTTGTGGGGGGGCATAATTCACCCCTCCACTTT.

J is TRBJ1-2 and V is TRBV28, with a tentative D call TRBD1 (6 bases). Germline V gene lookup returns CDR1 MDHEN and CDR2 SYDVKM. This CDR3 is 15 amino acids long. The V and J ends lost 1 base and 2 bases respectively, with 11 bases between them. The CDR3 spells CASSLFEGVNYGYTF. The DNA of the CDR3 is TGTGCCAGCAGTTTATTCGAGGGGGTCAACTATGGCTACACCTTC.

The CDR3 loop reads CATDDPSTGRYGYTF. CDR3 coding DNA: TGTGCCACCGATGACCCATCGACAGGGAGGTATGGCTACACCTTC. This chain links TRBV24-1 with TRBJ1-2; 7 bases agree with TRBD1. The CDR3 sequence is 15 residues long. CDR1 is KGHDR and CDR2 is SFDVKD in the germline V gene. Germline trimming cut 9 bases from V and 5 bases from J; bases unmatched to any gene: 14.

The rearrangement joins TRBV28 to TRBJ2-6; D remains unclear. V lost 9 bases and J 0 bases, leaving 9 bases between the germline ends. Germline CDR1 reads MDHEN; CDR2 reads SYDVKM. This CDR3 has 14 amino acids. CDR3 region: CASSYSSGANVLTF. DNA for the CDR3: TGTGCCAGTTCCTACAGCTCTGGGGCCAACGTCCTGACTTTC.

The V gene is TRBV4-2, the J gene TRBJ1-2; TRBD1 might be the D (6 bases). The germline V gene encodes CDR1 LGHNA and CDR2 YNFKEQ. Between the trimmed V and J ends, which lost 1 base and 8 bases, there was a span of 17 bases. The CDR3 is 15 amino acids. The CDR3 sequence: CASSQGGGAPRGYTF. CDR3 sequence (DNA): TGTGCCAGCAGCCAAGGAGGGGGAGCCCCCAGAGGCTACACCTTC.

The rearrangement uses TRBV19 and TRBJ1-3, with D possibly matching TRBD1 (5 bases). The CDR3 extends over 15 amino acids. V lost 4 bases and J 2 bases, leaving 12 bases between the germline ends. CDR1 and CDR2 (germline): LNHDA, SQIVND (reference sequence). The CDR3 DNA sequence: TGTGCCAGTAGTACGCGGGGGGGGACTGGAAACACCATATATTTT. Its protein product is CASSTRGGTGNTIYF.

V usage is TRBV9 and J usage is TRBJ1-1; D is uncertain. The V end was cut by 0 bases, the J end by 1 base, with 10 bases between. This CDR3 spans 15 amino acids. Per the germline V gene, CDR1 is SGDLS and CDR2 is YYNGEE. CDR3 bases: TGTGCCAGCAGCGTAGCACTCTCGGAGAACACTGAAGCTTTCTTT. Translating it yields CASSVALSENTEAFF.

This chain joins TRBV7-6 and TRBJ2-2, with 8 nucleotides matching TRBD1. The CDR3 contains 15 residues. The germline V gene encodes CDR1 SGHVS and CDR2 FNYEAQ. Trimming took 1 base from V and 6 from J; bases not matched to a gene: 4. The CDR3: CASSLGDRKSGELFF. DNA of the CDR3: TGTGCCAGCAGCTTAGGGGACAGGAAGTCCGGGGAGCTGTTTTTT.

CDR3 nucleotide sequence: TGTGCCAGCTCACCCGTAGAGGGGCAGCGCAGATCCACTGAAGCTTTCTTT. Amino acid sequence: CASSPVEGQRRSTEAFF. The chain is built from TRBV18 and TRBJ1-1, with D maybe TRBD1 (5 bases). The CDR3 is 17 residues long. Germline CDR1 and CDR2: KGHSH and LQKENI. The V end lost 3 bases, the J end lost 4 bases, and 21 bases lay between the germline ends.

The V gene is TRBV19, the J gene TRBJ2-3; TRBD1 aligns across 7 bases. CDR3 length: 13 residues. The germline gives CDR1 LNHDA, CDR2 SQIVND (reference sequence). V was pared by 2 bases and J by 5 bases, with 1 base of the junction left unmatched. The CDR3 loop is CASSIPGGDTQYF. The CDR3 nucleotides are TGTGCCAGTAGTATACCAGGGGGAGATACGCAGTATTTT.

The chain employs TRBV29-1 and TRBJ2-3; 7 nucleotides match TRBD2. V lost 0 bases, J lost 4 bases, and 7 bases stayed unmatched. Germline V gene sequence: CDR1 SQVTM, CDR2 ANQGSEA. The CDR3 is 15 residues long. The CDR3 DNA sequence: TGCAGCGTTGAAGAGAATGGAGCGGGGTCAGATACGCAGTATTTT. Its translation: CSVEENGAGSDTQYF.

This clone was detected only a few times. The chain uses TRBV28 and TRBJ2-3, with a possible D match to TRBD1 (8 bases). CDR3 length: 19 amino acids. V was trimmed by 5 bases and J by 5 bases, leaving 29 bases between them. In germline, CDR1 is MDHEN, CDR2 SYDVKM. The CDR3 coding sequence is TGTGCCAGCAGTGGTGGACAGGGCCGACTAGCCCCGCGGGAAGATACGCAGTATTTT. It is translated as CASSGGQGRLAPREDTQYF.

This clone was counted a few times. The CDR3 nucleotides are TGTGCCAGCAGCTTAGATAACAGGGGGAACGAAGCTTTCTTT. Its protein product is CASSLDNRGNEAFF. The rearrangement uses TRBV7-2 and TRBJ1-1; 8 bases are a match to TRBD1. CDR3 size: 14 residues. With V trimmed by 1 base and J by 8 bases, 6 bases remained unmatched. CDR1 and CDR2 (germline): SGHTA, FQGNSA.